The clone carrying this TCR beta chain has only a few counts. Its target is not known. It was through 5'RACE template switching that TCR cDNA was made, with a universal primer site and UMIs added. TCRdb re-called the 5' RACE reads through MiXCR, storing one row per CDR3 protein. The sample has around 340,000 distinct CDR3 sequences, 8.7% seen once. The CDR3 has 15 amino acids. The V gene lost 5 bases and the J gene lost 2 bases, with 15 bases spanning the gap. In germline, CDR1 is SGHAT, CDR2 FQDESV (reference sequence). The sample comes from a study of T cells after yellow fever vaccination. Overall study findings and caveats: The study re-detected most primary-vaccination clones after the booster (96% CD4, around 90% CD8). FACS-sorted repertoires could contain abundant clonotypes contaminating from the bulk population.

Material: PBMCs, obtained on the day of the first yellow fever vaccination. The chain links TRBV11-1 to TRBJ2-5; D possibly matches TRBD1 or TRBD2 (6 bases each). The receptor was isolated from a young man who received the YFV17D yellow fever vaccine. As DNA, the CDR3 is TGTGCCAGCAGCGGAAACACAGGGAGGCAAGAGACCCAGTACTTC. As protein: CASSGNTGRQETQYF.